Listed here are 6 T cell receptor beta chains from one sample, sequenced in a study of breast tumors, draining lymph nodes, adjacent tissues (dated by TCRdb to 2016 to 2017). Receptors were amplified or captured by multiplex PCR. This sample was sequenced with an Illumina HiSeq 2000. The public reads were run again by TCRdb, first through fastp at Q25 and then through MiXCR, and only productive beta chains were kept. Records with the same CDR3 protein are collapsed into one entry carrying the most frequent genes and DNA. The sample table lists fewer than 25,000 distinct CDR3 sequences, 32% of them with a count of one. The top ten clonotypes cover around 10% of the sample. Material for sequencing was breast tumor tissue. Receptor source: a female donor with breast cancer. Some clones in this sample may be carry-over from other donors' samples.

This clonotype is categorized as medium-sized (0.01 to 0.1%). The rearrangement joins TRBV20-1 to TRBJ2-5, with 9 bases matching TRBD2. The germline CDR1 and CDR2 sequences are DFQATT and SNEGSKA (reference sequence). The trim removed 6 bases at V and 4 bases at J, leaving 9 bases unmatched. The CDR3 sequence is 14 residues long. CDR3 residues: CSASALAGGETQYF. CDR3 nucleotides: TGCAGTGCCTCTGCACTAGCGGGTGGAGAGACCCAGTACTTC.

This chain connects TRBV12-3 or TRBV12-4 to TRBJ2-3; TRBD2 agrees at 11 bases. This CDR3 has 17 residues. After removal of 3 bases from V and 0 bases from J, the junction contained 5 bases not matched to a gene. The CDR3 nucleotides read TGTGCCAGCAGTTTTGGGACTAGCGGCTATAGCACAGATACGCAGTATTTT. Its translation: CASSFGTSGYSTDTQYF.

This clonotype was seen many times. This chain uses TRBV18 with TRBJ2-2; 9 bases line up with TRBD2. This CDR3 region has 17 residues. Germline CDR1 reads KGHSH; CDR2 reads LQKENI. V shed 0 bases, J shed 5 bases, and the junction held 7 bases outside the gene matches. The CDR3 bases are TGTGCCAGCTCACCACCCCGCGGTGCGGGAGGGACCGGGGAGCTGTTTTTT. It codes for CASSPPRGAGGTGELFF.

This clonotype was counted a few times. V and J are TRBV4-2 and TRBJ1-1; D remains ambiguous. The CDR3 covers 15 residues. V was shortened by 4 bases and J by 1 base, with 13 bases between the two germline ends. In germline, CDR1 is LGHNA, CDR2 YNFKEQ. The CDR3, as DNA: TGTGCCAGCAGCCGGTCGATGGACGGGAACACTGAAGCTTTCTTT. The encoded protein is CASSRSMDGNTEAFF.

The chain's CDR3 is CATGGLAGTDTQYF. CDR3 coding DNA: TGTGCCACCGGGGGGCTAGCGGGGACAGATACGCAGTATTTT. The V gene is TRBV7-3, the J gene TRBJ2-3, with 9 bases that match TRBD2. Germline-derived CDR1 and CDR2 are SGHTA and FQGTGA. J was trimmed by 3 bases and V by 10 bases; bases with no gene match: 8. The CDR3 sequence is 14 residues long.

This clonotype was observed many times. The rearrangement joins TRBV11-3 to TRBJ2-7; D may be TRBD1 or TRBD2 (5 bases each). This CDR3 is built from 14 residues. The V gene's germline CDR1 is SGHNT and CDR2 YENEEA. The germline V and J ends were trimmed by 1 base and 3 bases, with 10 bases remaining between them. CDR3 nucleotide sequence: TGTGCCAGCAGCTTAGTAGCAGGGAGCTACGAGCAGTACTTC. This encodes CASSLVAGSYEQYF.